The sequence of this T cell receptor beta chain was determined in a study of blood T cells in healthy people across ages. Whole-study results and caveats: There was no known CMV status for donors, so expanded clonotype changes were possibly confounded.

Then a second PCR, running roughly 6 to 11 cycles, was carried out with a sample-barcoded 5' primer and a J-beta primer mix. TCRdb re-called the 5' RACE reads through MiXCR, storing one row per CDR3 protein. The sample contains 850,000 to 1,000,000 distinct CDR3 sequences, around 48% of which appear only once. Trimming shortened V by 3 bases and J by 3 bases, and 3 bases separated the two germline ends. The germline V gene has CDR1 SNHLY and CDR2 FYNNEI. This CDR3 has 13 residues. With respect to this clonotype: Its antigen is not known.

This sequence was found in a man aged 25 to 45 in good health. This sequence joins TRBV2 and TRBJ2-6, with D hard to call. Sequenced sample: blood. Here the CDR3 DNA reads TGTGCCAGCAGTGATGATGGGGCCAACGTCCTGACTTTC. It encodes CASSDDGANVLTF.